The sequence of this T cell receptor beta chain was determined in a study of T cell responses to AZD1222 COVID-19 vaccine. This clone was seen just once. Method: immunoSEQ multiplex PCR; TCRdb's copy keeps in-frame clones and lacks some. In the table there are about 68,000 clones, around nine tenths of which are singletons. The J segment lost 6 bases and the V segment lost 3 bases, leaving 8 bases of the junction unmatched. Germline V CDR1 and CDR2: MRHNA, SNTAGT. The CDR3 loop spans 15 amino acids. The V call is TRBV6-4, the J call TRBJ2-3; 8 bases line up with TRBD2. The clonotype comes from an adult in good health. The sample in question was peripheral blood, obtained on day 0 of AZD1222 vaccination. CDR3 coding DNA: TGTGCCAGCAGTGAGGCGGCGGGAGGCGCCGATACGCAGTATTTT. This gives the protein CASSEAAGGADTQYF.